The 15 T cell receptor beta chains reported below all come from one sample, sequenced in a study of vaccination and CD4 T cells after COVID-19. An Oncomine TCR Beta short-read assay was used to sequence the DNA from cultured CD4+ T cells. A single record per CDR3 protein comes from TCRdb applying MiXCR to the PCR reads. Here the sample spans some 5,100 distinct CDR3 sequences, 40% to 55% being singletons. Treatment denoted: roughly 11-day PBMC culture with coronavirus spike peptide pools or control peptides (ViraFEST assay). These receptors are not linked to any known antigen. The source material was CD4+ T cells from blood, cultured in vitro. The receptors were gathered from a human donor who had recovered from COVID-19.

This clonotype was seen only a few times. This rearrangement joins TRBV6-1 to TRBJ1-5; 7 bases align to TRBD1. Germline V CDR1 and CDR2: MNHNS, SASEGT. The CDR3 sequence is 16 residues long. J gave up 2 bases and V 4 bases, and 8 bases lay outside the gene matches. This CDR3 is CASSAEPGQRNQPQHF. DNA of the CDR3: TGTGCCAGCAGTGCGGAACCGGGACAGCGCAATCAGCCCCAGCATTTT.

The chain combines TRBV12-5 with TRBJ2-2; D is unresolved. V was trimmed by 2 bases and J by 4 bases, leaving 5 bases between them. Per the germline V gene, CDR1 is LGHNT and CDR2 is FRNRAP. This CDR3 spans 13 amino acids. CDR3 nucleotide sequence: TGTGCTAGTGGTTTGCGACGCACCGGGGAGCTGTTTTTT. It is translated as CASGLRRTGELFF.

The chain is built from TRBV30 and TRBJ2-3; no clear D gene. The CDR3 consists of 13 residues. Germline values: CDR1 GTSNPN, CDR2 SVGIG (reference sequence). V shed 4 bases and J shed 2 bases, with 10 bases lying between them. The CDR3 loop reads CAWNNRYTDTQYF. CDR3 bases: TGTGCCTGGAATAACAGATACACAGATACGCAGTATTTT.

This chain uses TRBV7-2 with TRBJ2-5, with a possible D match to TRBD2 (6 bases). Germline loops: CDR1 SGHTA, CDR2 FQGNSA. Deletions cut 5 bases from V and 4 bases from J, with 14 bases between. The CDR3 length is 14 residues. In DNA, the CDR3 is TGTGCCAGCAGCCTCAGCGGGTTTTCAGAGACCCAGTACTTC. Translation: CASSLSGFSETQYF.

This clonotype was recorded only once. The CDR3 DNA is TGTGCCAGCAGCAAAGGACACCCTGGGGGAGATACGCAGTATTTT. Protein product: CASSKGHPGGDTQYF. The chain has TRBV11-2 and TRBJ2-3; D possibly uses TRBD1 or TRBD2 (5 bases each). Per the germline V gene, CDR1 is SGHAT and CDR2 is FQNNGV. The germline V and J ends were trimmed by 5 bases and 5 bases, with 17 bases remaining between them. This CDR3 has 15 amino acids.

The V gene is TRBV7-9, the J gene TRBJ1-4, with 10 bases matching TRBD1. CDR3 length equals 16 residues. Germline lookup yields CDR1 SEHNR and CDR2 FQNEAQ (reference sequence). Germline trimming cut 5 bases from V and 3 bases from J; bases unmatched to any gene: 6. The CDR3 region has the DNA TGTGCCAGCAGCGCCGGGGACAGGGGAGCTAATGAAAAACTGTTTTTT. Protein sequence: CASSAGDRGANEKLFF.

The rearrangement joins TRBV6-1 to TRBJ1-1; D unresolved. The CDR3 covers 14 residues. The germline V gene has CDR1 MNHNS and CDR2 SASEGT. Trimming cost V 6 bases and J 4 bases, with 15 bases left between them. In nucleotides, the CDR3 is TGTGCCAGCAGCTCAGGAAGCCTGGGCACTGAAGCTTTCTTT. It is translated as CASSSGSLGTEAFF.

The V and J genes are TRBV6-1 and TRBJ1-1, with a tentative D call TRBD1 (5 bases). The V and J ends lost 11 bases and 0 bases respectively, with 10 bases between them. The germline gives CDR1 MNHNS, CDR2 SASEGT. The CDR3 is made up of 12 amino acids. The CDR3 bases are TGTGCCGGGGGGGGGATGAACACTGAAGCTTTCTTT. Translation gives CAGGGMNTEAFF.

This clonotype was observed a single time. The chain employs TRBV5-1 and TRBJ1-2, with D uncertain. The germline V gene has CDR1 SGHRS and CDR2 YFSETQ. This CDR3 comprises 12 residues. The V end lost 5 bases, the J end lost 2 bases, and 7 bases lay between the germline ends. The CDR3 region is CASRLENYGYTF. The CDR3 DNA reads TGCGCCAGCAGACTAGAAAACTATGGCTACACCTTC.

The chain combines TRBV6-1 with TRBJ2-2; 7 nucleotides agree with TRBD2. Germline lookup yields CDR1 MNHNS and CDR2 SASEGT. This CDR3 is built from 16 residues. V was clipped by 6 bases and J by 4 bases; unmatched bases: 11. The CDR3 region is CASRSDASGSTGELFF. The DNA for the CDR3 is TGTGCCAGCAGGAGTGACGCTAGCGGTAGCACCGGGGAGCTGTTTTTT.

V is TRBV6-5 and J is TRBJ1-2; 9 positions match TRBD1. Unmatched junction bases numbered 1, after V lost 0 bases and J lost 2 bases. CDR3 length: 15 residues. Germline CDR1 MNHEY, CDR2 SVGAGI. CDR3 loop: CASSYSGTGNYGYTF. CDR3 DNA sequence: TGTGCCAGCAGTTACTCGGGGACAGGGAACTATGGCTACACCTTC.

This chain joins TRBV20-1 and TRBJ1-6; 7 bases agree with TRBD1. The CDR3 covers 13 residues. V was pared by 6 bases and J by 6 bases, with 5 bases of the junction left unmatched. Germline CDR1 DFQATT, CDR2 SNEGSKA (reference sequence). Here the CDR3 reads CSAKGTANSPLHF. For the CDR3, the DNA is TGCAGTGCCAAAGGGACAGCTAATTCACCCCTCCACTTT.

In its sample, this clonotype was seen a few times. The chain couples TRBV6-2 or TRBV6-3 to TRBJ1-1, with D unresolved. V was pared by 2 bases and J by 6 bases, with 4 bases between. The CDR3 extends over 11 amino acids. Germline V gene sequence: CDR1 MNHEY, CDR2 SVGEGT. The CDR3 region is CASSYNAEAFF. The CDR3 DNA reads TGTGCCAGCAGTTACAACGCTGAAGCTTTCTTT.

V usage is TRBV19 and J usage is TRBJ2-3, with a tentative D call TRBD1 (6 bases). Germline V CDR1 and CDR2: LNHDA, SQIVND (reference sequence). CDR3 length: 13 residues. V lost 6 bases to trimming and J lost 4 bases, with 11 bases between them. Here the CDR3 reads CASSRGEADTQYF. The CDR3 region has the DNA TGTGCCAGTAGCAGGGGAGAAGCAGATACGCAGTATTTT.

The V and J genes are TRBV20-1 and TRBJ2-7; the match to TRBD1 covers 9 bases. V gave up 0 bases and J gave up 0 bases; unmatched junction bases: 3. Looked up from germline, CDR1 is DFQATT and CDR2 is SNEGSKA (reference sequence). The CDR3 contains 15 residues. In nucleotides, the CDR3 is TGCAGTGCTAGAGACGGACAGGGGAGCTCCTACGAGCAGTACTTC. Its protein product is CSARDGQGSSYEQYF.